This TCR beta chain originates from a study of blood T cell repertoires in COVID-19 (TCRdb year 2020). A note on the overall study: Samples covering the acute and convalescent phases of COVID-19 were provided by collaborators in the United States, Italy and Spain. Subjects who had been exposed to COVID-19, were actively infected with it, or had recovered from it provided the deeply sampled blood TCRbeta repertoires that made up the dataset. Samples were obtained from the ongoing ImmuneRACE study (first 160 participants) and from 1,254 subjects provided by 6 global collaborators. The prospective study material was composed of cDNA or gDNA derived from T cells, B-cell-depleted T cells, or PBMCs. Where available, HLA class I and class II types were taken from metadata supplied by the sample provider and were not determined by assay-based typing. The sample metadata nearly always contained a de-identified subject ID, COVID-19 status, age in years and sex. A freely available public database, intended as a resource for researchers studying the immune response to SARS-CoV-2, is where the repertoires were released.

As regards this clone: The target of this receptor is not known. Per-nucleotide qualities are absent, and no much larger clonotype sits a single base away.

Whole blood was collected in K2EDTA tubes by collaborating institutions according to the institutions' own protocols. For TCRbeta analysis, collaborator samples were shipped as frozen whole blood, as isolated PBMCs, or as DNA extracted from either sample type. The investigation overall reported the following: The amount of clinical and demographic metadata varied by source and participant and was provided uncurated.

The immunoSEQ Assay, a bias-controlled multiplex PCR, was used to amplify TCRbeta CDR3 regions from genomic DNA. In the authors' own workflow: The number of nucleated cells in each sample was estimated from the amplification of reference gene primers within the assay. To quantify the absolute abundance of each unique TCRbeta CDR3 rearrangement, sequence reads were collapsed and filtered. For each sample, productive Simpson clonality was calculated by taking the square root of Simpson's diversity index across productive rearrangements. This immuneACCESS table, as held by TCRdb, lists in-frame sequences with V and J called but not all clones. Of the missing ones, under half trace to an unresolved V gene in checked studies; the others have no known cause. V, J and clone size are those of that table, while D and trimming were read from the DNA. The sample records under 30,000 clones, 80% to 90% of which are singletons. The biggest ten clones account for approximately 19% of the sample.

The CDR1 and CDR2 encoded by the germline V gene (reference sequence) are LGHDT and YNNKEL. The CDR3 runs 13 amino acids, cysteine and phenylalanine included. Here the CDR3 DNA is all that survives: 39 bases in frame from base 1. A distance of 9 bases separates the germline ends of V and J, which lose 4 bases and 6 bases respectively. The sample was peripheral blood. This TCR was recovered from a human donor in a cohort sampled during active COVID-19. The chain links TRBV3-1 (or the pseudogene TRBV3-2) with TRBJ2-2; too little of a D gene remains to name it. The CDR3 protein: CASSPLEAGELFF. The sequenced DNA: TGTGCCAGCAGCCCCCTCGAGGCCGGGGAGCTGTTTTTT.